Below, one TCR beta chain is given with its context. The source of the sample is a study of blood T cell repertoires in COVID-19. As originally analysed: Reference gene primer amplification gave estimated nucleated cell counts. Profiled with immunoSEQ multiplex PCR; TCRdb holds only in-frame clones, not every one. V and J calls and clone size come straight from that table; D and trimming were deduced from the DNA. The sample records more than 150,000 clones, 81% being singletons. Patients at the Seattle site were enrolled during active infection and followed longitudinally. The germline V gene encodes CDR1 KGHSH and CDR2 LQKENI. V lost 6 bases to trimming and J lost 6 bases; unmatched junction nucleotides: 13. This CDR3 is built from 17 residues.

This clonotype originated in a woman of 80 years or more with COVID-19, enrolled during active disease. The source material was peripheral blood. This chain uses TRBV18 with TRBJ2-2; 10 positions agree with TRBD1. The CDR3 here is CASSLESRQGAAGELFF. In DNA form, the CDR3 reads TGTGCCAGCTCGCTTGAGTCCCGACAGGGGGCCGCCGGGGAGCTGTTTTTT.